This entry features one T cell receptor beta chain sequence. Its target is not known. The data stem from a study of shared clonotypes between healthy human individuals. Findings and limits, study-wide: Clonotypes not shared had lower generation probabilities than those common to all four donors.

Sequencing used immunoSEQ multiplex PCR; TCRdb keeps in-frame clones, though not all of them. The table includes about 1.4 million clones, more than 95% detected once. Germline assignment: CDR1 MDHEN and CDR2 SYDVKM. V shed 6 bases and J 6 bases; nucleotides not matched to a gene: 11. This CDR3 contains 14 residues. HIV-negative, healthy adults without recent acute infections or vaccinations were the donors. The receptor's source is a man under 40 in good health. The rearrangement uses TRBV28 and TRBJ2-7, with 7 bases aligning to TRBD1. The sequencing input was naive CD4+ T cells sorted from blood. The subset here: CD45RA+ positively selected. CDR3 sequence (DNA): TGTGCCAGCAGGACAGGACAGGTGGTCGGCGAGCAGTACTTC. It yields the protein CASRTGQVVGEQYF.